This record covers a single T cell receptor (beta chain). Germline assignment: CDR1 MNHEY and CDR2 SVGEGT. Trimming pared 2 bases from V and 4 bases from J, leaving 9 bases between. The CDR3 has 13 amino acids. This record comes from a study of blood T cell repertoires in COVID-19. For the study at large: Samples representing acute and convalescent COVID-19 were sourced from the United States, Italy and Spain. T cells, B-cell-depleted T cells, or PBMCs provided the cDNA or gDNA that served as material.

Source study methods: Amplification of reference gene primers was used by the study to estimate nucleated cell counts. Clones were sequenced by immunoSEQ multiplex PCR, and TCRdb holds only the in-frame ones, with some missing. The DNA was the basis for D and trimming; V, J and clone size are from that table. The sample shows about 76,000 clones, approximately 83% of them seen only once. V usage is TRBV6-2 or TRBV6-3 and J usage is TRBJ2-7; D is perhaps TRBD2 (5 bases). The sequenced material came from peripheral blood. This clonotype was obtained from a human donor in a cohort sampled during active COVID-19. The CDR3 region has the DNA TGTGCCAGCAGTTACCCGAGCGGTTACGAGCAGTACTTC. Translating it yields CASSYPSGYEQYF.